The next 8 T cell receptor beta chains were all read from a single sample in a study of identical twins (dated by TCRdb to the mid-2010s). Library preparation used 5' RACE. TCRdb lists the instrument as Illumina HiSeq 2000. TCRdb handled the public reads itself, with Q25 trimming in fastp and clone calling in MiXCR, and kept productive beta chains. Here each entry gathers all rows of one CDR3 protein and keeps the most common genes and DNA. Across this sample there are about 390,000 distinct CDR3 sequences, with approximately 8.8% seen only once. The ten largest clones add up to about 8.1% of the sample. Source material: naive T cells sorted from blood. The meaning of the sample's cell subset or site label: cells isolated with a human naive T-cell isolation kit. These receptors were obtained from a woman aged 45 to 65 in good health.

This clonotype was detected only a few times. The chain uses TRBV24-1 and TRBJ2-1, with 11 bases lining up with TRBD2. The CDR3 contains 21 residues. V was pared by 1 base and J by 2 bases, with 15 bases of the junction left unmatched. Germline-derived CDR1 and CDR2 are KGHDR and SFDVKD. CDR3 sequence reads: CATSDLPVGASGRSTYNEQFF. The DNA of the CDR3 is TGTGCCACCAGTGATTTACCGGTCGGGGCTAGCGGGAGGTCTACCTACAATGAGCAGTTCTTC.

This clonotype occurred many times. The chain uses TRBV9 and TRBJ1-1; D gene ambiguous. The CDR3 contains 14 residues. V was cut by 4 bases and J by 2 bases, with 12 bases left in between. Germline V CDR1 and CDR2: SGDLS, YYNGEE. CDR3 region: CASSTTAANTEAFF. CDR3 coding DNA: TGTGCCAGCAGCACCACCGCAGCAAACACTGAAGCTTTCTTT.

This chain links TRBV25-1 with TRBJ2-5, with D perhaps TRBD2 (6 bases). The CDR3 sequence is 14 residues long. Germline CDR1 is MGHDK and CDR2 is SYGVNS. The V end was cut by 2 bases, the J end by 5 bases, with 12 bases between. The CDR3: CASSEQGRSETQYF. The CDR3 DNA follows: TGTGCCAGCAGTGAACAAGGGAGGAGTGAGACCCAGTACTTC.

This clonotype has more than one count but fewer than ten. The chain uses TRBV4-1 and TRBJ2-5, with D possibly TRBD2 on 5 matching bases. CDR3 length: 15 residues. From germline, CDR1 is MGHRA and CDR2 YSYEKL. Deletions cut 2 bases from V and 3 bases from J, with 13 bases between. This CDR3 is CASSQTGLGKETQYF. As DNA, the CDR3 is TGCGCCAGCAGCCAAACTGGACTGGGGAAAGAGACCCAGTACTTC.

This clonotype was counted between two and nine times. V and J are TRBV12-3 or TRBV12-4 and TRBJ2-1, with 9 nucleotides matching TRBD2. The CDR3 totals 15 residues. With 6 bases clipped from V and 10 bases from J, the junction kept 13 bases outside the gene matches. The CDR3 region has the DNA TGTGCCAGCAGCGACCTAGCGGGAATTCAAAACGAGCAGTTCTTC. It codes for CASSDLAGIQNEQFF.

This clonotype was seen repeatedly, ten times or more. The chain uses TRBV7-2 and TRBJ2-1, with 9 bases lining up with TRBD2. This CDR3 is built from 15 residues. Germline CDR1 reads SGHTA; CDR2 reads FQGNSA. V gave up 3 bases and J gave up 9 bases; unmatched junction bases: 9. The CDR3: CASSFSSGIYAEQFF. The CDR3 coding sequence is TGTGCCAGCAGCTTCTCTAGCGGGATTTATGCTGAGCAGTTCTTC.

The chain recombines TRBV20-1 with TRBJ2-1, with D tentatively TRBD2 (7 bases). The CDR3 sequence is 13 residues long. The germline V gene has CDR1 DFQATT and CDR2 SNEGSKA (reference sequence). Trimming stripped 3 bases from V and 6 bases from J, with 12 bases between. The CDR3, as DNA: TGCAGTGCTAGTTTGCGGGGGCTCAATGAGCAGTTCTTC. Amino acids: CSASLRGLNEQFF.

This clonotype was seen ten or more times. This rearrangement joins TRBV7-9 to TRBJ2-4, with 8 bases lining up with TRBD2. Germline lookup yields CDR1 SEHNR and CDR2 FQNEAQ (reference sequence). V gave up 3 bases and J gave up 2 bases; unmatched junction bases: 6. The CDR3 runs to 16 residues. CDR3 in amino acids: CASSFKAGDTKNIQYF. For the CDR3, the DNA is TGTGCCAGCAGCTTCAAAGCGGGAGATACCAAAAACATTCAGTACTTC.